One and the same sample provided the 22 T cell receptor beta chains below, sequenced in a study of cytomegalovirus exposure and HLA in healthy donors. The PCR contained 60 Vbeta and 13 Jbeta primers. Produced via immunoSEQ multiplex PCR; TCRdb's table is partial and in-frame only. The sample contains 90,000 to 120,000 clones, around 77% of which appear only once. Sequenced material: PBMCs. The source is a male donor in good health and CMV-seronegative.

This chain uses TRBV4-1 with TRBJ2-1; D unclear. With 1 base removed from V and 3 bases from J, the gap between germline ends came to 13 bases. CDR1 is MGHRA, CDR2 YSYEKL, per germline. CDR3 length: 16 residues. This chain's CDR3 is CASSQATEYLYNEQFF. For the CDR3, the DNA is TGCGCCAGCAGCCAAGCAACGGAGTACCTCTACAATGAGCAGTTCTTC.

The rearrangement joins TRBV5-4 to TRBJ2-5; 12 bases are shared with TRBD2. CDR3 length: 16 amino acids. CDR1 is SGHNT, CDR2 YYREEE, per germline (reference sequence). With V trimmed by 4 bases and J by 4 bases, 8 bases remained unmatched. The CDR3 nucleotides are TGTGCCAGCAGCCTCAGACTAGCGGGAGCGTCAGAGACCCAGTACTTC. Encoded protein: CASSLRLAGASETQYF. The complete variable domain, with remaining parts taken from reference TRBV5-4 and TRBJ2-5, reads ETGVTQSPTHLIKTRGQQVTLRCSSQSGHNTVSWYQQALGQGPQFIFQYYREEENGRGNFPPRFSGLQFPNYSSELNVNALELDDSALYLCASSLRLAGASETQYFGPGTRLLVL.

This clone showed up just a few times. As DNA, the CDR3 is TGTGCCAGCAGTGTTGGGAGGGGGGGATACGAGCAGTACTTC. Protein: CASSVGRGGYEQYF. This rearrangement joins TRBV2 to TRBJ2-7, with D maybe TRBD2 (7 bases). With 4 bases removed from V and 4 bases from J, the gap between germline ends came to 14 bases. The CDR3 runs 14 residues. Germline lookup yields CDR1 SNHLY and CDR2 FYNNEI.

The rearrangement links TRBV2 to TRBJ2-1; D ambiguous. Germline V gene sequence: CDR1 SNHLY, CDR2 FYNNEI. V lost 6 bases and J 10 bases, leaving 19 bases between the germline ends. The CDR3 sequence is 14 residues long. CDR3 sequence: CASRASTAVSEQFF. CDR3 in DNA: TGTGCCAGCAGAGCCAGCACAGCAGTAAGCGAGCAGTTCTTC. Variable domain in full (rest from reference TRBV2 and TRBJ2-1): EPEVTQTPSHQVTQMGQEVILRCVPISNHLYFYWYRQILGQKVEFLVSFYNNEISEKSEIFDDQFSVERPDGSNFTLKIRSTKLEDSAMYFCASRASTAVSEQFFGPGTRLTVL.

The rearrangement links TRBV27 to TRBJ2-7; 9 positions match TRBD1. The germline V gene has CDR1 MNHEY and CDR2 SMNVEV (reference sequence). With 8 bases clipped from V and 3 bases from J, the junction kept 11 bases outside the gene matches. CDR3 length: 15 amino acids. The CDR3 region is CASRRGTGTIYEQYF. The CDR3 coding sequence is TGTGCCAGCCGCCGCGGGACAGGGACCATCTACGAGCAGTACTTC.

V gene TRBV10-3 combines with J gene TRBJ1-2; TRBD1 is a possible D gene (6 bases). V lost 8 bases and J lost 0, with 10 bases in between. Germline assignment: CDR1 ENHRY and CDR2 SYGVKD. CDR3 length equals 13 residues. CDR3 loop: CAIGGQANYGYTF. Here the CDR3 DNA reads TGTGCCATCGGGGGCCAAGCTAACTATGGCTACACCTTC.

The rearrangement links TRBV19 to TRBJ2-2; 9 bases align to TRBD2. Germline assignment: CDR1 LNHDA and CDR2 SQIVND (reference sequence). This CDR3 comprises 15 residues. The junction had 6 bases not matched to a gene; V was cut back by 6 bases and J by 4 bases. The CDR3 region is CASSPTSGPTGELFF. CDR3 DNA: TGTGCCAGTAGCCCGACTAGCGGCCCCACCGGGGAGCTGTTTTTT.

The V call is TRBV19, the J call TRBJ1-1; unclear D gene. V lost 3 bases, J lost 1 base, and 6 bases lay in between. The germline gives CDR1 LNHDA, CDR2 SQIVND (reference sequence). The CDR3 extends over 13 amino acids. CDR3 in amino acids: CASSMEGNTEAFF. The DNA of the CDR3 is TGTGCCAGTAGTATGGAGGGGAACACTGAAGCTTTCTTT.

The chain combines TRBV10-3 with TRBJ2-1, with 8 bases lining up with TRBD2. V shed 2 bases and J 1 base; nucleotides not matched to a gene: 7. This CDR3 has 17 residues. CDR1 ENHRY and CDR2 SYGVKD come from the germline V gene. The CDR3 nucleotides read TGTGCCATCAGTGAGCCCCCGACTAGCGCGTCCTACAATGAGCAGTTCTTC. Its protein is CAISEPPTSASYNEQFF.

This clone is a singleton in its sample. The rearrangement joins TRBV6-5 to TRBJ1-1; 8 bases are shared with TRBD1. Germline CDR1 is MNHEY and CDR2 is SVGAGI. The CDR3 contains 16 residues. V was clipped by 4 bases and J by 0 bases; unmatched bases: 7. The CDR3 nucleotides read TGTGCCAGCAGTTTGAGGGGCAGGGGGCTGAACACTGAAGCTTTCTTT. It translates to CASSLRGRGLNTEAFF.

The chain uses TRBV30 and TRBJ1-4; tentative D call: TRBD1 (5 bases). The CDR3 has 15 amino acids. The germline V and J ends were trimmed by 4 bases and 10 bases, with 22 bases remaining between them. Germline assignment: CDR1 GTSNPN and CDR2 SVGIG (reference sequence). CDR3 sequence (DNA): TGTGCCTGGACCGGCAATATTAATGGGAGGGGAAAACTGTTTTTT. This translates into CAWTGNINGRGKLFF.

J is TRBJ2-1 and V is TRBV19; 7 nucleotides line up with TRBD2. CDR1 is LNHDA and CDR2 is SQIVND in the germline V gene (reference sequence). V gave up 1 base and J gave up 1 base; unmatched junction bases: 13. The CDR3 runs 19 residues. CDR3 region: CASSIVGLGQSGSYNEQFF. CDR3 nucleotides: TGTGCCAGTAGTATAGTAGGACTAGGCCAGAGCGGATCCTACAATGAGCAGTTCTTC.

This clone was detected only a few times. CDR3 sequence (DNA): TGTGCCAGTAGTATACCGATGGAGGAAAAACTGTTTTTT. It yields the protein CASSIPMEEKLFF. V usage is TRBV19 and J usage is TRBJ1-4; D is undetermined. The V gene lost 2 bases and the J gene lost 8 bases, with 9 bases spanning the gap. The length of the CDR3 is 13 residues. CDR1 and CDR2 (germline): LNHDA, SQIVND (reference sequence).

The V call is TRBV5-1, the J call TRBJ2-5; 7 nucleotides match TRBD2. Trimming took 4 bases from V and 5 from J; bases not matched to a gene: 14. The CDR3 is 16 residues long. CDR1 is SGHRS and CDR2 is YFSETQ in the germline V gene. The CDR3 DNA reads as TGCGCCAGCAGCCGGATTCCCACGGGAGCGGGGGAGACCCAGTACTTC. It translates to CASSRIPTGAGETQYF.

The J gene is TRBJ1-5, the V gene TRBV4-1; 9 bases are shared with TRBD1. The CDR3 is made up of 17 amino acids. The germline gives CDR1 MGHRA, CDR2 YSYEKL. J lost 0 bases, V lost 1 base, and 4 bases had no gene match. Here the CDR3 DNA reads TGCGCCAGCAGCCAAGGCGGGACAGGGCGTAGCAATCAGCCCCAGCATTTT. This encodes CASSQGGTGRSNQPQHF.

This clone was recorded only once. This chain uses TRBV28 with TRBJ2-3, with D hard to call. The germline V and J ends were trimmed by 6 bases and 9 bases, with 22 bases remaining between them. CDR3 size: 15 residues. Germline CDR1 reads MDHEN; CDR2 reads SYDVKM. CDR3 region: CASRPTTSALPTQYF. The CDR3 nucleotides are TGTGCCAGCAGGCCGACAACTTCTGCCCTCCCCACGCAGTATTTT.

The chain combines TRBV10-3 with TRBJ2-1; 8 bases match TRBD2. J gave up 9 bases and V 6 bases, and 13 bases lay outside the gene matches. Per germline, CDR1 ENHRY and CDR2 SYGVKD. CDR3 length: 15 residues. In DNA form, the CDR3 reads TGTGCCATCAGGGTGACTAGCGCCACTACAGGTGAGCAGTTCTTC. Encoded protein: CAIRVTSATTGEQFF.

Regarding this clone: The junction shows a germline mismatch at one end, possibly a read error. V is TRBV15 and J is TRBJ2-5; a weak D match, TRBD2 (6 bases). Judging by the DNA end, TRBJ2-7 fits better; the J call may be wrong. The germline CDR1 and CDR2 sequences are LNHNV and YYDKDF (reference sequence). CDR3 length: 14 amino acids. In DNA, the CDR3 is TGTGCCACCAGACCTAACTGGGACTCCGACGAGCAGTACTTC. Protein: CATRPNWDSDEQYF.

The chain is built from TRBV6-1 and TRBJ2-1, with 12 bases that match TRBD2. Germline assignment: CDR1 MNHNS and CDR2 SASEGT. The V gene end was trimmed by 3 bases and the J gene end by 9 bases; junction bases not matched to a gene: 15. The CDR3 runs to 18 residues. In nucleotides, the CDR3 is TGTGCCAGCAGTGATGTCCTAGCGGGAGGGCAAGTCTCGGCTGAGCAGTTCTTC. Protein sequence: CASSDVLAGGQVSAEQFF.

This sequence joins TRBV6-6 and TRBJ2-1; 8 bases match TRBD2. The germline CDR1 and CDR2 sequences are MNHNY and SVGAGI (reference sequence). The CDR3 is made up of 13 amino acids. The junction had 1 base not matched to a gene; V was cut back by 3 bases and J by 6 bases. The CDR3 here is CASSYREGNEQFF. The DNA of the CDR3 is TGTGCCAGCAGTTATCGGGAGGGCAATGAGCAGTTCTTC.

This chain links TRBV6-4 with TRBJ2-7; TRBD2 matches at 8 bases. The CDR3 runs 16 residues. J was trimmed by 0 bases and V by 3 bases; bases with no gene match: 7. Germline CDR1 is MRHNA and CDR2 is SNTAGT. In DNA form, the CDR3 reads TGTGCCAGCAGTGAGTTGACAGCGGGAGTCTCCTACGAGCAGTACTTC. It is translated as CASSELTAGVSYEQYF.

V is TRBV4-1 and J is TRBJ2-7; the match to TRBD2 covers 15 bases. CDR1 and CDR2 from the germline V gene are MGHRA and YSYEKL. V was pared by 0 bases and J by 6 bases, with 3 bases of the junction left unmatched. The CDR3 length is 16 residues. CDR3 bases: TGCGCCAGCAGCCAAGACCGGACTAGCGGGAGGGCCGAGCAGTACTTC. It translates to CASSQDRTSGRAEQYF.